Each of the 7 T cell receptor beta chains below was sequenced from the same sample in a study of T-cell reconstitution after alpha-beta-depleted transplantation in children (dated by TCRdb to between 2015 and 2016). Library preparation used PCR. TCRdb names Illumina HiSeq 2500 as the instrument used. TCR library preparation used molecular barcoding, with unique molecular identifiers applied to normalize quantification of the TCRbeta repertoire. TCRdb reworked the public reads: Q25 trimming with fastp, MiXCR clone assembly, productive beta chains retained. Each entry merges the rows of one CDR3 protein and shows their most common DNA and genes. Present in this sample are about 500,000 distinct CDR3 sequences, approximately 32% of which were seen just once. The ten most abundant clones make up 2% to 3% of the sample. The starting material was PBMCs from the stem cell graft donor, obtained from the stem cell graft. These receptors were obtained from a human donor who donated a stem cell graft to a child with aplastic anemia.

The rearrangement uses TRBV11-2 and TRBJ2-7; D ambiguous. The CDR3 is 13 amino acids. The V gene's germline CDR1 is SGHAT and CDR2 FQNNGV. CDR3 sequence reads: CDSSLGPTYEQYV. As DNA, the CDR3 is TGTGACAGCAGCCTCGGACCTACTTACGAGCAGTACGTC.

This clonotype was seen more than once but under ten times. The chain links TRBV4-1 to TRBJ2-7; D is undetermined. V was cut by 1 base and J by 3 bases, with 7 bases left in between. This CDR3 is built from 13 residues. From germline, CDR1 is MGHRA and CDR2 YSYEKL. The CDR3 DNA reads as TGCGCCAGCAGCCAAGTCGAGTTCTACGAGCAGTACGTC. This encodes CASSQVEFYEQYV.

This sequence joins TRBV28 and TRBJ2-7, with D unresolved. V gave up 3 bases and J gave up 2 bases, with 11 bases separating them. This CDR3 has 14 amino acids. From germline, CDR1 is MDHEN and CDR2 SYDVKM. The CDR3 DNA reads as TGTGCCAGCAGTTTGGTCAAGTCGGCCTACGAGCAGTACTTC. As protein: CASSLVKSAYEQYF.

This clonotype was seen a few times. In DNA, the CDR3 is TGCAGCGTTGAAATTCCCAGAACATATGGCTACACCTTC. Its protein product is CSVEIPRTYGYTF. The gene calls are TRBV29-1 and TRBJ1-2; no reliable D call. The germline V gene has CDR1 SQVTM and CDR2 ANQGSEA. The CDR3 is 13 residues long. Trimming took 2 bases from V and 5 from J, leaving 12 bases between them.

The chain combines TRBV6-5 with TRBJ1-3; D perhaps matches TRBD1 (5 bases). Germline values: CDR1 MNHEY, CDR2 SVGAGI. V lost 4 bases to trimming and J lost 4 bases, with 14 bases between them. CDR3 length: 15 residues. The DNA of the CDR3 is TGTGCCAGCAGTTGGGCCGGTAGGACAGGAAACACCATATATTTT. This gives the protein CASSWAGRTGNTIYF.

The chain has TRBV20-1 and TRBJ1-4; D may be TRBD1 (5 bases). The V end lost 0 bases, the J end lost 4 bases, and 9 bases lay between the germline ends. The CDR3 extends over 14 amino acids. From germline, CDR1 is DFQATT and CDR2 SNEGSKA (reference sequence). DNA for the CDR3: TGCAGTGCTAGAGATCCCAGGGATAATGAAAAACTGTTTTTT. Protein: CSARDPRDNEKLFF.

The genes are TRBV6-1 and TRBJ2-5; D tentatively reads TRBD1 or TRBD2 (6 bases each). CDR3 length equals 14 residues. Germline CDR1 is MNHNS and CDR2 is SASEGT. With 6 bases removed from V and 4 bases from J, the gap between germline ends came to 15 bases. CDR3 nucleotides: TGTGCCAGCAGCCCCGGGGGCAACCGAGAGACCCAGTACTTC. Protein sequence: CASSPGGNRETQYF.